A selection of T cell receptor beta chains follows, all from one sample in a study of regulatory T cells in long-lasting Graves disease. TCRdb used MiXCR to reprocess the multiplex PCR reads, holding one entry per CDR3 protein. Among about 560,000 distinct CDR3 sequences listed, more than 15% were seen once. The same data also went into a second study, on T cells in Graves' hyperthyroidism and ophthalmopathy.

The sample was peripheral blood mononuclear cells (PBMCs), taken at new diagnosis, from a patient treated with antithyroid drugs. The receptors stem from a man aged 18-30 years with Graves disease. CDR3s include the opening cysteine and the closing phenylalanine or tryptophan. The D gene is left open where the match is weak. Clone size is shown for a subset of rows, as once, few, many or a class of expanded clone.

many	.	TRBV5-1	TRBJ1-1	TGCGCCAGCAGCTATAGGACCGGCATGAACACTGAAGCTTTCTTT	CASSYRTGMNTEAFF
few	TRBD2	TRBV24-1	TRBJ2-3	TGTGCCACCAGCAAGGCGACTAGCCGCACAGATACGCAGTATTTT	CATSKATSRTDTQYF
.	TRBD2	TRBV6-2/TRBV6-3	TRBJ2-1	TGTGCCAGCAGTCAAACTAGCGCTATGAGCTCCTACAATGAGCAGTTCTTC	CASSQTSAMSSYNEQFF
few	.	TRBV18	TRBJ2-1	TGTGCCAGCTCACCCCCTTTAGGAACTCGCCCCAACAATGAGCAGTTCTTC	CASSPPLGTRPNNEQFF
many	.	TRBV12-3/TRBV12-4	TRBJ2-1	TGTGCCAGCAGTTTGGGGCGGGCCCGAAATGAGCAGTTCTTC	CASSLGRARNEQFF
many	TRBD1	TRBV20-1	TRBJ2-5	TGCAGTGCTACACCCCAGGGGGAAGAGACCCAGTACTTC	CSATPQGEETQYF
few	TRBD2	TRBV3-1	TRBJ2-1	TGTGCCAGCAGCCGTACTAGACTAGCGGGACCCTACGAGCAGTTCTTC	CASSRTRLAGPYEQFF
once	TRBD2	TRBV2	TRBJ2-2	TGTGCCAGCAGTCCTGGGACTAGCGGGGCCGGGGAGCTGTTTTTT	CASSPGTSGAGELFF
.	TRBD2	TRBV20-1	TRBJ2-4	TGCAGTGCTAGAGGACTAGCGGAGTCAGTAGCCAAAAACATTCAGTACTTC	CSARGLAESVAKNIQYF
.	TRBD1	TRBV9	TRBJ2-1	TGTGCCAGCAGCCCGGGACAGGGGGCGCCCAGCTCCTACAATGAGCAGTTCTTC	CASSPGQGAPSSYNEQFF
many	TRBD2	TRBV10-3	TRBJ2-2	TGTGCCAGCAAACTAGCGGGAGGCAACACCGGGGAGCTGTTTTTT	CASKLAGGNTGELFF
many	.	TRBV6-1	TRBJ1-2	TGTGCCAGCAGAAGGGACTCCTGGAGTAACTATGGCTACACCTTC	CASRRDSWSNYGYTF
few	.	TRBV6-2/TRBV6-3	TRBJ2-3	TGTGCCAGCAGTTACTCAGCGAGGGATACGCAGTATTTT	CASSYSARDTQYF
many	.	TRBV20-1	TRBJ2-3	TGCAGTGCTAGAGATACGGGGGTAGATACGCAGTATTTT	CSARDTGVDTQYF
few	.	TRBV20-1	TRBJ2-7	TGCAGTGCTAGGGGCCCATACGAGCAGTACTTC	CSARGPYEQYF
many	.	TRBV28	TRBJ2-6	TGTGCCAGCAGTTTGACGGGCTCTGGGGCCAACGTCCTGACTTTC	CASSLTGSGANVLTF
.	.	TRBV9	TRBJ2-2	TGTGCCAGCAGCGTAGACAGACGCACCGGGGAGCTGTTTTTT	CASSVDRRTGELFF
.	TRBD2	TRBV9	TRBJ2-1	TGTGCCAGCAGCGCACCCCGAGCGGGAGGGAGCCTTAGGGATGAGCAGTTCTTC	CASSAPRAGGSLRDEQFF
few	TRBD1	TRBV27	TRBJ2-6	TGTGCCAGCAGTATAACCTCAGGACAGGAGCACTCTGGGGCCAACGTCCTGACTTTC	CASSITSGQEHSGANVLTF
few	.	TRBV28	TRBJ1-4	TGTGCCAGCAGTTTGTTAGGGGCCGCAACTAATGAAAAACTGTTTTTT	CASSLLGAATNEKLFF